Shown below are 12 T cell receptor beta chains from a single sample sequenced in a study of PD-1 blockade in mismatch repair-deficient tumors. Measured with immunoSEQ multiplex PCR; TCRdb has only the in-frame clones, and not every one. This sample has under 85,000 clones, with 78% found just once. The material sequenced was peripheral blood, taken 2 weeks after starting pembrolizumab. The origin of the receptors is an adult with mismatch repair-deficient cancer.

J is TRBJ2-1 and V is TRBV27; 12 bases align to TRBD2. This CDR3 contains 18 residues. Per germline, CDR1 MNHEY and CDR2 SMNVEV (reference sequence). Trimming at V came to 6 bases and at J to 1 base, leaving 10 bases not matched to a gene. The CDR3 DNA sequence: TGTGCCAGCAGACGGACTAGCGGGACGGGGGGATCCTACAATGAGCAGTTCTTC. The encoded protein is CASRRTSGTGGSYNEQFF.

The chain combines TRBV5-4 with TRBJ1-4; 8 bases line up with TRBD1. Germline trimming cut 2 bases from V and 1 base from J; bases unmatched to any gene: 4. CDR1 is SGHNT, CDR2 YYREEE, per germline (reference sequence). The CDR3 is made up of 16 amino acids. The CDR3: CASSFDRGGTNEKLFF. CDR3 coding DNA: TGTGCCAGCAGCTTCGACAGGGGCGGAACTAATGAAAAACTGTTTTTT.

The chain joins TRBV29-1 to TRBJ2-7; the match to TRBD1 covers 8 bases. The CDR3 extends over 15 amino acids. The germline CDR1 and CDR2 sequences are SQVTM and ANQGSEA. V dropped 1 base and J dropped 2; count of bases not matched to a gene: 7. CDR3: CSVEARGTGTYEQYF. The CDR3 DNA sequence: TGCAGCGTTGAAGCAAGAGGGACAGGAACCTACGAGCAGTACTTC.

The rearrangement uses TRBV30 and TRBJ2-7, with 8 bases fitting TRBD2. Looked up from germline, CDR1 is GTSNPN and CDR2 is SVGIG (reference sequence). J gave up 3 bases and V 2 bases, and 12 bases lay outside the gene matches. This CDR3 region has 16 residues. The CDR3 loop reads CAWSPLFGGRFYEQYF. The CDR3, as DNA: TGTGCCTGGAGTCCCCTTTTCGGCGGGAGGTTCTACGAGCAGTACTTC.

The V call is TRBV6-5, the J call TRBJ2-7, with D perhaps matching TRBD2 (5 bases). V dropped 6 bases and J dropped 7 bases, with 13 bases sitting between them. The CDR3 has 12 residues. In germline, CDR1 is MNHEY, CDR2 SVGAGI. The CDR3 spells CASSLRRREQYF. In DNA form, the CDR3 reads TGTGCCAGCAGCTTAAGGCGGAGGGAGCAGTACTTC.

The chain links TRBV25-1 to TRBJ1-4; the D is unclear. Germline CDR1 reads MGHDK; CDR2 reads SYGVNS. The CDR3 is 16 residues long. The V gene lost 4 bases and the J gene lost 0 bases, with 12 bases spanning the gap. CDR3 DNA sequence: TGTGCCAGCAGTGCTCCAGAGAGTCCAACTAATGAAAAACTGTTTTTT. Its translation is CASSAPESPTNEKLFF.

The chain employs TRBV18 and TRBJ2-7, with 11 nucleotides matching TRBD2. Germline V gives CDR1 KGHSH, CDR2 LQKENI. The ends lost 1 base at V and 2 bases at J; junction bases unmatched: 13. CDR3 length: 19 amino acids. Written as DNA, the CDR3 is TGTGCCAGCTCACCACGATTCGGGACTAGCGGAAACAATCCCTACGAGCAGTACTTC. It specifies CASSPRFGTSGNNPYEQYF. Full variable domain (outside the CDR3, taken from reference TRBV18 and TRBJ2-7): NAGVMQNPRHLVRRRGQEARLRCSPMKGHSHVYWYRQLPEEGLKFMVYLQKENIIDESGMPKERFSAEFPKEGPSILRIQQVVRGDSAAYFCASSPRFGTSGNNPYEQYFGPGTRLTVT.

V usage is TRBV6-5 and J usage is TRBJ2-3; D is possibly TRBD2 (5 bases). CDR1 and CDR2 from the germline V gene are MNHEY and SVGAGI. The CDR3 sequence is 14 residues long. Trimming left V 4 bases short and J 3 bases short, with 11 bases between. For the CDR3, the DNA is TGTGCCAGCAGTTCCACGCGAGGGACAGATACGCAGTATTTT. Translated, it gives CASSSTRGTDTQYF.

The chain combines TRBV6-1 with TRBJ2-3, with 11 bases identical to TRBD2. CDR1 MNHNS and CDR2 SASEGT come from the germline V gene. V trimming: 6 bases; J trimming: 5 bases; junction bases outside the gene matches: 4. This CDR3 has 14 amino acids. The CDR3 DNA follows: TGTGCCAGCAGGCTGACTAGCGGGGTAGATACGCAGTATTTT. Translating it yields CASRLTSGVDTQYF.

This clone was seen more than once but under ten times. The chain combines TRBV7-3 with TRBJ2-3; the match to TRBD2 covers 8 bases. V lost 0 bases and J lost 10; bases outside the gene matches: 3. Germline V gene data show CDR1 as SGHTA and CDR2 as FQGTGA. The CDR3 length is 13 residues. The CDR3 region is CASSLTSGAAQYF. The CDR3 bases are TGTGCCAGCAGCTTAACTAGCGGGGCTGCGCAGTATTTT.

The J gene is TRBJ2-7, the V gene TRBV9; tentatively, D is TRBD1 (5 bases). The CDR3 is made up of 13 amino acids. The V gene's germline CDR1 is SGDLS and CDR2 YYNGEE. V gave up 3 bases and J gave up 6 bases, with 13 bases separating them. Here the CDR3 DNA reads TGTGCCAGCAGCGGGTCGTTTCAGGGCGAGCAGTACTTC. It encodes CASSGSFQGEQYF. Together with reference TRBV9 and TRBJ2-7, the CDR3 gives the full variable domain: DSGVTQTPKHLITATGQRVTLRCSPRSGDLSVYWYQQSLDQGLQFLIQYYNGEERAKGNILERFSAQQFPDLHSELNLSSLELGDSALYFCASSGSFQGEQYFGPGTRLTVT.

The table lists this clone with a few counts. The sample carries other DNA sequences with the same CDR3. The chain has TRBV19 and TRBJ2-7; a weak D match, TRBD1 (5 bases). Trimming removed 6 bases from V and 1 base from J, with 7 bases in between. The CDR3 spans 12 residues. Germline values: CDR1 LNHDA, CDR2 SQIVND (reference sequence). The CDR3: CASSSGSYEQYF. Here the CDR3 DNA reads TGTGCCAGTAGCTCAGGGTCCTACGAGCAGTACTTC.